The clone carrying this T cell receptor beta chain occurred many times. Its antigen is not known. The data originate from a study of T cell repertoires in cytomegalovirus infection. Study-level background: Indications of both CMV infection and matching HLA type were provided by public TCR beta signatures. Whole-study findings and limits: The ex vivo response was dominated by HLA-C-restricted CMV-specific TCR beta clonotypes.

CDR1 SEHNR and CDR2 FQNEAQ come from the germline V gene (reference sequence). The CDR3 spans 17 residues. Trimming removed 0 bases from V and 0 bases from J; junction bases left unmatched: 3. TCRdb reanalysed the reads using MiXCR and keeps one entry per CDR3 protein. The sample lists over 300,000 distinct CDR3 sequences; about a sixth were seen once. The V gene is TRBV7-9, the J gene TRBJ1-3, with 9 positions matching TRBD1. Material: PBMCs. The TCR sequence derives from a human donor in good health (CMV status not recorded). Some clones in this sample may be carry-over from other donors' samples. The CDR3 DNA reads as TGTGCCAGCAGCTTAGCCGGACAGGGGAGCTCTGGAAACACCATATATTTT. Translated, it gives CASSLAGQGSSGNTIYF.